Listed below are T cell receptor beta chains from one sample, sequenced in a study of T cells in Graves' hyperthyroidism and ophthalmopathy. TCRdb independently ran MiXCR on the multiplex PCR reads; one entry per CDR3 protein. The sample has about 58,000 distinct CDR3 sequences; roughly 50% are singletons. The specimen was blood. All receptors come from a woman in her twenties or thirties with Graves' ophthalmopathy. CDR3s leave out the opening cysteine and the closing phenylalanine or tryptophan. A D gene is named only where the DNA matches it firmly. Size values are once, few and many counts, or a class for expanded clones, and some rows have none.

>NA|TRBD2|TRBV29-1|TRBJ2-1
SASGSSYNEQF
>many|NA|TRBV20-1|TRBJ1-5
SARGDSNQPQH
>NA|TRBD1|TRBV14|TRBJ1-3
ASSQVRTGGSGNTIY
>many|NA|TRBV5-1|TRBJ2-3
ASSIVADTQY
>many|TRBD2|TRBV6-5|TRBJ2-7
ASRGGSKAYEQY
>many|NA|TRBV13|TRBJ2-7
ASSLAGLGYEQY
>NA|TRBD2|TRBV20-1|TRBJ2-3
SALRLAGGPGDTQY
>many|NA|TRBV6-6|TRBJ1-4
ASSYGKLLF
>NA|TRBD2|TRBV9|TRBJ2-3
AGSLGRELLDTQY
>NA|NA|TRBV7-9|TRBJ1-1
ASSYKGGTEAL
>NA|NA|TRBV10-1|TRBJ2-2
ASSTRTDGNTGELF
>few|NA|TRBV30|TRBJ2-2
AWSRQGGTGELF
>many|NA|TRBV28|TRBJ1-4
ASSLSGSNEKLF
>NA|TRBD1|TRBV11-2|TRBJ1-1
ASSLYPQGGSGANVLTF
>many|NA|TRBV4-2|TRBJ2-7
ASSQDLASEQY
>NA|NA|TRBV7-7|TRBJ2-1
ASLGGGEQF
>many|TRBD2|TRBV2|TRBJ2-1
AIRTSSYEQF
>many|NA|TRBV7-3|TRBJ2-2
ASSLGHRTGELF
>NA|NA|TRBV12-3/TRBV12-4|TRBJ2-7
ASSLGGVNEQY
>many|NA|TRBV14|TRBJ1-4
ASSQRWNEKLF
>NA|NA|TRBV9|TRBJ2-5
ASSVSGRTQY
>many|TRBD2|TRBV7-8|TRBJ2-1
ASSSTRLAGGPSYNEQF
>medium-sized|NA|TRBV25-1|TRBJ2-7
ASSETGWAVTYEQY
>many|NA|TRBV20-1|TRBJ1-1
SARDLVGGDTEAF
>many|NA|TRBV15|TRBJ2-6
ATSRDILRRGSGANVLT
>medium-sized|NA|TRBV24-1|TRBJ2-3
ATSNTDTDTQY
>NA|NA|TRBV9|TRBJ2-1
ASSVAGAPSDEQF
>NA|NA|TRBV11-3|TRBJ2-1
ASSLGNGNKEF
>medium-sized|NA|TRBV7-2|TRBJ2-7
ASSNGVHEQY
>NA|TRBD1|TRBV7-3|TRBJ2-2
ASSSGQGGGYTGELF